This T cell receptor beta chain is drawn from a study of Graves' ophthalmopathy and Graves' hyperthyroidism (dated by TCRdb to 2016 to 2018). Concerning the study at large: Hyperthyroidism was considered stable if no progression to ophthalmopathy occurred within 18 months of follow-up. TCR beta repertoire signatures were used to distinguish Graves' ophthalmopathy from Graves' hyperthyroidism and to predict progression to ophthalmopathy. In total, 135 blood samples were TCR-sequenced: fewer than 50 ophthalmopathy, around 75 hyperthyroidism and some 17 hyperthyroidism-to-ophthalmopathy patients. To explore V-J signatures that distinguish ophthalmopathy from hyperthyroidism, a discovery set of about a hundred patients was enrolled, made up of around 44 with ophthalmopathy and fewer than 60 with stable hyperthyroidism. An independent validation cohort comprised 18 hyperthyroidism patients and around 16 patients who later progressed from hyperthyroidism to ophthalmopathy. In five to seven hyperthyroidism patients, the T-cell repertoire of thyroid tissue was compared with the T-cell repertoire of blood. Once sampling was done, hyperthyroidism patients were given methimazole at a starting dose of 30 mg daily, while ophthalmopathy patients were given high-dose intravenous methylprednisolone. General study outcomes and caveats: Sample size was not statistically predetermined, and group allocation was not concealed from the investigators. Most of the expanded thyroid clonotypes with a frequency above 0.001 were also detected in blood, and it was suggested that the thyroid immune response may be reflected by blood repertoires. In validation, the model predicted ophthalmopathy progression with about 64% sensitivity and roughly 72% specificity; roughly eleven predicted patients were CT-confirmed with GO in a median of approximately 6.2 months. In cross-validation, the 13-signature model distinguished ophthalmopathy from stable hyperthyroidism with 85% to 90% sensitivity and around 81% specificity, and in the test set the corresponding values were roughly 78% and 74%.

For repertoire sequencing, TCR beta CDR3 regions were amplified from RNA transcripts. HTBI primers and the Qiagen OneStep RT-PCR kit were used in a first-round RT-PCR, which was followed by a second-round multiplex PCR, size selection and purification. The libraries underwent paired-end sequencing with 100 bp reads on an Illumina HiSeq2000. The study's own analysis went as follows. SOAPnuke was used for read processing, and reads with adapters, uncalled bases, a mean Phred below 15, or no exact constant-primer or identifier match were discarded. COPE v1.2.5 was used to merge high-quality paired reads. Each unique nucleotide sequence was treated as a clonotype, and MiTCR v1.1 was used to align the clonotypes to the IMGT TRB V, D and J references. Analysis was restricted to V-J combinations with a frequency above 0.0001, which covered 99.2% of repertoires. For each V-J combination, a TCR clonal expansion and chaos score was defined as the ratio of F50 clonal expansion to chaos observed in the TCRdist matrix. Features were reduced by Welch's t-statistics and random forest to over 10 V-J combinations, which fed a naive Bayes classifier. The Morisita-Horn index was used to measure how similar the thyroid and blood repertoires were. The public reads were run again by TCRdb, first through fastp at Q25 and then through MiXCR, and only productive beta chains were kept. Rows matching on CDR3 protein sequence are summarized as one entry with the most common DNA and genes. The V and J calls follow TCRdb's processing rather than the paper's. The sample table contains approximately 1.2 million distinct CDR3 sequences; only one count was recorded for about two fifths of them. The top ten constitute 8.5% to 14% of the sample.

CDR1 and CDR2 were assigned from the germline V gene (reference sequence) as SEHNR and FQNEAQ. At the junction V is shortened by 3 bases and J by 9 bases, with 30 bases in between. There are 19 amino acids in the CDR3, from cysteine to phenylalanine inclusive. Only CDR3 DNA is held: 57 bases, read in frame from base 1. Hyperthyroidism patients were newly diagnosed, were aged 18 to 65 years, and had a disease duration under 2 months. Patients with other autoimmune diseases, uncontrolled infections, pregnancy or lactation were excluded. Diagnosis was based on clinical symptoms, serum thyroxine, TRAb, thyroid ultrasound and orbital computed tomography. Total RNA was extracted using Trizol reagent, and RNA quality was checked on an Agilent 2100 Bioanalyzer. This clonotype was detected only a few times. The specificity of this receptor is unknown. No base qualities exist here, and no much larger clone lies one base off it.

Sequenced sample: peripheral blood or thyroid tissue (not recorded which). The chain employs TRBV7-9 and TRBJ1-5; possibly the D gene is TRBD1, per 6 matching bases. The receptor was derived from an adult man with Graves' hyperthyroidism. Here the CDR3 is given as CASSFHLGQFDSPGRPQHF. Here is the DNA: TGTGCCAGCAGCTTTCATTTGGGACAATTCGACAGCCCGGGGCGGCCCCAGCATTTT.